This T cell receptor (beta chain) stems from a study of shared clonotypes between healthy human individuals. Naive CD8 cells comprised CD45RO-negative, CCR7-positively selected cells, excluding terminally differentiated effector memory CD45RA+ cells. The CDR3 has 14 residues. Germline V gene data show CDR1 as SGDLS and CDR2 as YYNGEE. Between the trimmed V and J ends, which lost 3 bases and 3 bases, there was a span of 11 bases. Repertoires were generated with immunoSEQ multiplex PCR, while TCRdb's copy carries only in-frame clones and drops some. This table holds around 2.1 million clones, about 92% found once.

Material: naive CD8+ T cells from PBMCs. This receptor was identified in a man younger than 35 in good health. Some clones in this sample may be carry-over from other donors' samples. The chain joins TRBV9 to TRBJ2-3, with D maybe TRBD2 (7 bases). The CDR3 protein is CASSEEGGTDTQYF. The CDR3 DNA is TGTGCCAGCAGCGAGGAGGGGGGGACAGATACGCAGTATTTT.